This TCR beta chain was captured in a study of CD8 T cells in Susac syndrome. The CDR3 spans 16 residues. Germline CDR1 and CDR2: KGHSH and LQKENI. V gave up 3 bases and J gave up 0 bases, with 15 bases separating them. Random hexamers were used to reverse transcribe the RNA input (roughly 0.5 to 1 ug). TCRdb reprocessed the immunoSEQ multiplex PCR reads via MiXCR and lists one record per CDR3 protein. The sample carries a few hundred thousand distinct CDR3 sequences, 75% to 90% recorded once. The clonotype comes from a human donor with multiple sclerosis. The sequencing sample was made of CD8+ T cells from PBMCs. The chain combines TRBV18 with TRBJ2-7; D gene unclear. The CDR3 DNA sequence: TGTGCCAGCTCACCGATTCCAGAATGGGGCTCCTACGAGCAGTACTTC. It translates to CASSPIPEWGSYEQYF.